This T cell receptor (beta chain) was recorded in a study of T-cell reconstitution after alpha-beta-depleted transplantation in children. The CDR3 sequence is 15 residues long. Trimming shortened V by 6 bases and J by 3 bases, and 16 bases separated the two germline ends. Preparation of the TCRbeta library used unique molecular identifiers. Using its own MiXCR run on the PCR reads, TCRdb lists one record per CDR3 protein. Here the sample spans about a million distinct CDR3 sequences, roughly 29% being singletons. V is TRBV12-3 or TRBV12-4 and J is TRBJ2-3, with D possibly matching TRBD2 (5 bases). The sample was PBMCs, mostly from graft donor cells, taken 360 days after TCRalphabeta/CD19-depleted stem cell transplant. The clonotype comes from a boy younger than two who had a stem cell transplant for SCID, so the T cells may come from the graft donor. CDR3 sequence: CASSFTRTITDTQYF. In DNA, the CDR3 is TGTGCCAGCAGCTTTACTAGAACCATAACAGATACGCAGTATTTT.